These T cell receptor beta chains were read from a single sample in a study of control samples from healthy donors and cancer patients. Method: immunoSEQ multiplex PCR; TCRdb's copy keeps in-frame clones and lacks some. The repertoire holds under 450,000 clones, with 75% to 95% as singletons. The sample was PBMCs. These receptors originate from a man aged 35 to 55 with head and neck cancer. Both conserved end residues are part of each CDR3. D genes are given only for firm matches. Size tells how often a clone was seen (once, few, many) or the class of an expanded clone, and some rows leave it out.

>TRBD1|-|16|TRBV2|TRBJ2-2
TGTGCCAGCAGCAACGAGGCCGGGACAGCTACCGGGGAGCTGTTTTTT
CASSNEAGTATGELFF
>-|-|14|TRBV10-2|TRBJ1-6
TGCGCCAGCAGTGACAGGGTCGATAATTCACCCCTCCACTTT
CASSDRVDNSPLHF
>-|-|12|TRBV15|TRBJ1-2
TGTGCCACCGCCCGGTCGAGCTATGGCTACACCTTC
CATARSSYGYTF
>TRBD1|-|14|TRBV5-4|TRBJ2-7
TGTGCCAGCAGCTCTCGGGGGACAGGGAACGAGCAGTACTTC
CASSSRGTGNEQYF
>-|-|16|TRBV5-6|TRBJ1-2
TGTGCCAGCAGCCCCCGGGCTCCTGTCAGGGGAAAAGGCTACACCTTC
CASSPRAPVRGKGYTF
>-|-|14|TRBV6-6|TRBJ2-7
TGTGCCAGCAGTTATTCACAGGGCCCCTACGAGCAGTACTTC
CASSYSQGPYEQYF
>-|-|14|TRBV11-2|TRBJ1-2
TGTGCCAGCAGCTTTAAGGACAAGATCTATGGCTACACCTTC
CASSFKDKIYGYTF
>-|-|11|TRBV6-6|TRBJ2-7
TGTGCCAGCACTGGGACCTACGAGCAGTACTTC
CASTGTYEQYF
>-|-|15|TRBV14|TRBJ1-1
TGTGCCAGCAGCCAAGAGGGACGGGGGCGGACTGAAGCTTTCTTT
CASSQEGRGRTEAFF
>TRBD1|-|12|TRBV29-1|TRBJ2-7
TGCAGCGTTGGAAGACAGGGCTACGAGCAGTACTTC
CSVGRQGYEQYF
>-|-|13|TRBV29-1|TRBJ2-2
TGCAGCGTTGAAGACTTTGAGACCGGGGAGCTGTTTTTT
CSVEDFETGELFF
>-|once|14|TRBV7-9|TRBJ1-4
TGTGCCAGCAGCCTGGGGGGCGCTAATGAAAAACTGTTTTTT
CASSLGGANEKLFF
>-|-|13|TRBV6-1|TRBJ1-1
TGTGCCAGCGTCAGGGGCCCGAACACTGAAGCTTTCTTT
CASVRGPNTEAFF
>-|-|11|TRBV6-5|TRBJ2-1
TGTGCCAGCAGGGGGAACAATGAGCAGTTCTTC
CASRGNNEQFF
>TRBD1|-|14|TRBV9|TRBJ2-1
TGTGCCAGCCAGGGACAGGGGGCGGTCAATGAGCAGTTCTTC
CASQGQGAVNEQFF
>-|-|16|TRBV24-1|TRBJ2-1
TGTGCCACCAGTGATTTGCAGGCAGGGATAAACAATGAGCAGTTCTTC
CATSDLQAGINNEQFF
>TRBD1|-|16|TRBV18|TRBJ1-1
TGTGCCAGCTCACCCCTAACGACAGGGATGAACACTGAAGCTTTCTTT
CASSPLTTGMNTEAFF
>TRBD2|-|15|TRBV2|TRBJ2-3
TGTGCCAGCAGTGAGGCTAGCGGGGGGGTGGATACGCAGTATTTT
CASSEASGGVDTQYF
>TRBD2|-|16|TRBV28|TRBJ2-3
TGTGCCAGCAGTGGAACTAGAGCGGGAGGCACAGATACGCAGTATTTT
CASSGTRAGGTDTQYF
>-|once|13|TRBV7-9|TRBJ1-4
TGTGCCAGCAGCCCCGACGGCTCCGGAAAACTGTTTTTT
CASSPDGSGKLFF
>TRBD2|-|15|TRBV3-1/TRBV3-2|TRBJ2-1
TGTGCCAGCAGCCAAGGAAGCGGGGGGTACAATGAGCAGTTCTTC
CASSQGSGGYNEQFF
>TRBD1|-|17|TRBV4-3|TRBJ1-1
TGCGCCAGCAGCCAAGGGGGATTAACAGGGGGCAATACTGAAGCTTTCTTT
CASSQGGLTGGNTEAFF
>-|-|13|TRBV11-2|TRBJ1-1
TGTGCCAGCAGCATTAGACCGAACACTGAAGCTTTCTTT
CASSIRPNTEAFF
>TRBD1|-|16|TRBV4-3|TRBJ2-1
TGCGCCAGCAGCCAAGATCTGGGACAGGGGGCAAATGAGCAGTTCTTC
CASSQDLGQGANEQFF
>-|-|17|TRBV5-1|TRBJ2-2
TGCGCCAGCAGCTTGTCGGAATCAGGGACGAACACCGGGGAGCTGTTTTTT
CASSLSESGTNTGELFF
>-|-|11|TRBV19|TRBJ2-1
TGTGCCAGTAGTAAGAGGAATGAGCAGTTCTTC
CASSKRNEQFF
>TRBD2|-|15|TRBV11-2|TRBJ2-3
TGTGCCAGCAGCCCAGGAGCGGGGTACACAGATACGCAGTATTTT
CASSPGAGYTDTQYF
>TRBD1|-|16|TRBV7-8|TRBJ1-5
TGTGCCAGCAGCTTCTCCCGTACGACAGGGAATCAGCCCCAGCATTTT
CASSFSRTTGNQPQHF
>TRBD1|once|14|TRBV30|TRBJ2-7
TGTGCCTGGAAAGAAAGGGGACAGTCCTACGAGCAGTACTTC
CAWKERGQSYEQYF
>-|once|15|TRBV5-4|TRBJ2-7
TGTGCCAGCAGCTTGTGGTCCAGGGCTTCCTACGAGCAGTACTTC
CASSLWSRASYEQYF
>-|-|15|TRBV27|TRBJ1-4
TGTGCCAGCAGTTTGATGGGGGCAACTAATGAAAAACTGTTTTTT
CASSLMGATNEKLFF
>-|-|14|TRBV19|TRBJ2-3
TGTGCCAGTAGTATACGGCTTAGCACAGATACGCAGTATTTT
CASSIRLSTDTQYF
>-|-|12|TRBV5-1|TRBJ1-2
TGCGCCAGCAGCTTGGAAGGTTATGGCTACACCTTC
CASSLEGYGYTF
>-|-|11|TRBV6-6|TRBJ2-7
TGTGCCAGCAGTGACTCCTACGAGCAGTACTTC
CASSDSYEQYF
>TRBD2|-|18|TRBV4-1|TRBJ2-7
TGCGCCAGCAGCCAGTGGGTTGGACTAGCGGGAGTCTCCTACGAGCAGTACTTC
CASSQWVGLAGVSYEQYF
>-|-|15|TRBV6-5|TRBJ2-6
TGTGCCAGCAGCTTTGACAGGTCTGGGGCCAACGTCCTGACTTTC
CASSFDRSGANVLTF
>-|-|13|TRBV5-8|TRBJ1-2
TGTGCCAGCAGCCCTACCCCCCTGCAGGCGTCCCTCTTC
CASSPTPLQASLF
>-|-|14|TRBV14|TRBJ1-1
TGTGCCAGCAGCCTCGGGCACTTGAACACTGAAGCTTTCTTT
CASSLGHLNTEAFF
>-|-|13|TRBV29-1|TRBJ1-6
TGCAGCGCGCGAACAGGGAACAATTCACCCCTCCACTTT
CSARTGNNSPLHF
>-|-|15|TRBV2|TRBJ2-3
TGTGCCAGCAGTGGGCCCTTAGGGGGCACAGATACGCAGTATTTT
CASSGPLGGTDTQYF
>-|-|16|TRBV11-2|TRBJ2-6
TGTGCCAGCAGCTTAGTTCCCTCATCTGGGGCCAACGTCCTGACTTTC
CASSLVPSSGANVLTF
>-|-|15|TRBV27|TRBJ2-7
TGTGCCAGCAGTTTAGGCCAGCCGAACTCCTACGAGCAGTACTTC
CASSLGQPNSYEQYF
>TRBD1|-|18|TRBV28|TRBJ2-2
TGTGCCAGCAGGGGGCGAAACCGACAGGGCGAGAACACCGGGGAGCTGTTTTTT
CASRGRNRQGENTGELFF
>-|-|14|TRBV5-1|TRBJ2-7
TGCGCCAGCAGCTTGGACAGGGATCCCTACGAGCAGTACTTC
CASSLDRDPYEQYF
>TRBD1|-|15|TRBV30|TRBJ1-4
TGTGCCTGGATGAGAGGGCAGGGGGCCGGTGAAAAACTGTTTTTT
CAWMRGQGAGEKLFF
>-|-|15|TRBV28|TRBJ1-2
TGTGCCAGCAGTTTCCCTGGACTAGGGACGGATGGCTACACCTTC
CASSFPGLGTDGYTF
>-|-|14|TRBV10-1|TRBJ2-1
TGCGCCAGCAGTGAGTCGTGGCCCTACAATGAGCAGTTCTTC
CASSESWPYNEQFF
>-|-|13|TRBV12-3/TRBV12-4|TRBJ2-3
TGTGCCAGCCATAAAGCTAGCACAGATACGCAGTATTTT
CASHKASTDTQYF
>TRBD2|-|17|TRBV5-4|TRBJ2-7
TGTGCCAGCAGCTTGAGCCTAGCGGGGGGGAGAGCCTACGAGCAGTACTTC
CASSLSLAGGRAYEQYF
>-|-|12|TRBV14|TRBJ1-2
TGTGCCAGCAGCCCAGGGGCCTATGGCTACACCTTC
CASSPGAYGYTF
>TRBD2|-|13|TRBV2|TRBJ2-5
TGTGCCAGCCGTAGCGGGTACCAAGAGACCCAGTACTTC
CASRSGYQETQYF
>-|-|13|TRBV11-2|TRBJ1-1
TGTGCCAGCAGCTTAAACGTGAACACTGAAGCTTTCTTT
CASSLNVNTEAFF
>-|-|12|TRBV27|TRBJ2-2
TGTGCCAGCAGTTTACGGTTGGGGGAGCTGTTTTTT
CASSLRLGELFF
>-|-|14|TRBV7-2|TRBJ2-3
TGTGCCAGCAGCTTAGGACAGGGCACAGATACGCAGTATTTT
CASSLGQGTDTQYF